This T cell receptor beta chain derives from a study of patients and donors after allogeneic stem cell transplantation. TCRdb itself ran the RT-PCR reads through MiXCR, one entry per CDR3 protein. Among 800,000 to 1,000,000 distinct CDR3 sequences, about a sixth were seen once, and the ten largest hold 5% to 6.5%. V lost 1 base and J lost 6, with 16 bases in between. Germline V gene lookup returns CDR1 SNHLY and CDR2 FYNNEI. The CDR3 spans 15 residues. The sequenced material came from blood, either unsorted or a sorted T cell fraction (not recorded which). The receptor was derived from a human donor who was either an allogeneic HSCT recipient or a stem cell or donor lymphocyte infusion donor (not recorded which). It is not recorded whose cells these are; they may come from a transplant donor. The chain has TRBV2 and TRBJ2-7; perhaps TRBD1 as D (6 bases). This CDR3 is CASSEVGRGLSEQYF. In DNA, the CDR3 is TGTGCCAGCAGTGAAGTGGGCAGGGGCCTCAGCGAGCAGTACTTC.